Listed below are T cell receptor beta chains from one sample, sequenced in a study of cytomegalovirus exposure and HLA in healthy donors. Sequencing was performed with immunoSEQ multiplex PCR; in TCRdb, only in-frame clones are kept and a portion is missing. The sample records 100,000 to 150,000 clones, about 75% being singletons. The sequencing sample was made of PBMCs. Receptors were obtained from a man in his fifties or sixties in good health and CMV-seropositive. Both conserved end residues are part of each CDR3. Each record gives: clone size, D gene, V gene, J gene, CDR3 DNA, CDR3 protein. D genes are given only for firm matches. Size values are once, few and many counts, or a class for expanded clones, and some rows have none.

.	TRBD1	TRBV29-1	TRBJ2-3	TGCAGCGGAGGGGGCTTAAGCACAGATACGCAGTATTTT	CSGGGLSTDTQYF
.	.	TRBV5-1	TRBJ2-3	TGCGCCAGCATTAGGGGGTCCATCACAGATACGCAGTATTTT	CASIRGSITDTQYF
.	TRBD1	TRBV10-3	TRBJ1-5	TGTGCCATCAAGAGGGACAGCGGCAATCAGCCCCAGCATTTT	CAIKRDSGNQPQHF
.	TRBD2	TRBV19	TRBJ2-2	TGTGCCAGTAAGAGACTAGCAGACACCGGGGAGCTGTTTTTT	CASKRLADTGELFF
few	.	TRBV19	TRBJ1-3	TGTGCCAGTAGTACGACGACAGCCCTCTCTGGAAACACCATATATTTT	CASSTTTALSGNTIYF
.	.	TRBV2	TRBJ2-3	TGTGCCAGCAGTGAGGACAGTAGTTCAGATACGCAGTATTTT	CASSEDSSSDTQYF
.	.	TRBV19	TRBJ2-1	TGTGCCAGTAGTATAGGAGGGTCTGAGGGAAATGAGCAGTTCTTC	CASSIGGSEGNEQFF
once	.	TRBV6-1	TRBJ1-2	TGTGCCAGCAGTGATCAGGGGATCTATGGCTACACCTTC	CASSDQGIYGYTF
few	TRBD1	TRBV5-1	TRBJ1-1	TGCGCCAGCAGCCTAGGAAGGGACAGGCCAATGAACACTGAAGCTTTCTTT	CASSLGRDRPMNTEAFF
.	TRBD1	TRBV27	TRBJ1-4	TGTGCCAGCAGACGGACAGGGGGAGGTGAAAAACTGTTTTTT	CASRRTGGGEKLFF
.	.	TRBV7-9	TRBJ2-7	TGTGCCAGCAGCTGGGCAGGGGGAGGTGGCGAGCAGTACTTC	CASSWAGGGGEQYF
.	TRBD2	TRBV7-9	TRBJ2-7	TGTGCCAGCAGCTTAGCTAGTTCTCCAACAGCGGGGGAGCAGTACTTC	CASSLASSPTAGEQYF
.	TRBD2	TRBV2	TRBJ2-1	TGTGCCAGCAGTGAGAGGCTAGCGGGGGGGCCGGGAGAGGAGCAGTTCTTC	CASSERLAGGPGEEQFF
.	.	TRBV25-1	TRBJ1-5	TGTGCCAGCAGTGACCCCCGGGAGGGAGGCAATCAGCCCCAGCATTTT	CASSDPREGGNQPQHF
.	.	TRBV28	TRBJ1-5	TGTGCCAGCAGTTTACTCACACTCCGGGGGGACAATCAGCCCCAGCATTTT	CASSLLTLRGDNQPQHF
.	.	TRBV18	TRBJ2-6	TGTGCCAGCTCACAGCCGGGAACCTCTGGGGCCAACGTCCTGACTTTC	CASSQPGTSGANVLTF
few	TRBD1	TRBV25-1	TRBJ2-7	TGTGCCAGCAGTGAACGACCCGGGACAGGGGCAGTAGTGCAGTACTTC	CASSERPGTGAVVQYF
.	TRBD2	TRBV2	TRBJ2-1	TGTGCCAGCAGTGGTTGGCTAGCGGGAGGGCCGTTGCATGAGCAGTTCTTC	CASSGWLAGGPLHEQFF
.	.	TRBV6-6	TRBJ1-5	TGTGCCAGTCAGGGAACTAGCAATCAGCCCCAGCATTTT	CASQGTSNQPQHF
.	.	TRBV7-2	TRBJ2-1	TGTGCCAGCAGGTCACAGGGCTGGGGGAACAATGAGCAGTTCTTC	CASRSQGWGNNEQFF
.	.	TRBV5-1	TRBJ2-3	TGCGCCAGCAGCTTGCAGGGACTCTTCACAGATACGCAGTATTTT	CASSLQGLFTDTQYF
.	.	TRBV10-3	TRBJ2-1	TGTGCCATCAGTGAGGGCGCAGGGGGGACCTACAATGAGCAGTTCTTC	CAISEGAGGTYNEQFF
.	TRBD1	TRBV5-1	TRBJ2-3	TGCGCCAGCAGCGCCAGACAGGGAACGGATACGCAGTATTTT	CASSARQGTDTQYF
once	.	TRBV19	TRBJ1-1	TGTGCCAGTAGTCTCAAAGGGAGGAACACTGAAGCTTTCTTT	CASSLKGRNTEAFF
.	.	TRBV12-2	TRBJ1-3	TGTGCAAGTCGCTTAGGGGGACAGGCCAGAATCATCTCTGGAAACACCATATATTTT	CASRLGGQARIISGNTIYF
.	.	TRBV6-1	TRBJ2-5	TGTGCCAGCAGTCCAGGGGCGGGAGAGACCCAGTACTTC	CASSPGAGETQYF
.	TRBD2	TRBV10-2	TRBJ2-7	TGCGCCAGCAGTGACAGGCTAGCGGGGGGACCTACCAATTACGAGCAGTACTTC	CASSDRLAGGPTNYEQYF
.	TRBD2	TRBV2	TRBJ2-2	TGTGCCAGCAGTGTACTAGCGGGAGACACCGGGGAGCTGTTTTTT	CASSVLAGDTGELFF
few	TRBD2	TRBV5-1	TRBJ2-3	TGCGCCAGCACAAGCGGGAGGGCTACTAGCACAGATACGCAGTATTTT	CASTSGRATSTDTQYF
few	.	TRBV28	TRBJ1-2	TGTGCCAGCAGCTCCTTACGGGACTATGGCTACACCTTC	CASSSLRDYGYTF
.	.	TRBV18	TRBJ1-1	TGTGCCAGCTCACCCCAGAGGGCGAACACTGAAGCTTTCTTT	CASSPQRANTEAFF
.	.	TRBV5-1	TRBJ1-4	TGCGCCAGCAGCTTGGGCCCACGTAGTAATGAAAAACTGTTTTTT	CASSLGPRSNEKLFF
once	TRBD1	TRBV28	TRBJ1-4	TGTGCCAGCACCGTTGGGGGGGGAACAGGGGGCCGAGGTAATGAAAAACTGTTTTTT	CASTVGGGTGGRGNEKLFF
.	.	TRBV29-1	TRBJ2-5	TGCAGCGTTGAAGATGATCAGGGCAGCTCGACCCAGTACTTC	CSVEDDQGSSTQYF
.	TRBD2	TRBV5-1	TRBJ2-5	TGCGCCAGCAGCGAAGGACTAGCGGGGGGAGTAGCAGAGACCCAGTACTTC	CASSEGLAGGVAETQYF
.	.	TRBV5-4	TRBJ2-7	TGTGCCAGCAGCTTGGGTCCTAGCTCCTACGAGCAGTACTTC	CASSLGPSSYEQYF
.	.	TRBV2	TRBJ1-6	TGTGCCAGCAGTGAAGGTACAAGGCCTAGGGGTAACTCACCCCTCCACTTT	CASSEGTRPRGNSPLHF
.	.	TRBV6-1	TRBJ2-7	TGTGCCAGCAGGCCACAGGATTACACCTACGAGCAGTACTTC	CASRPQDYTYEQYF
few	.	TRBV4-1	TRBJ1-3	TGCGCCAGCAGCCAAGACGAAGGACTTGGAAACACCATATATTTT	CASSQDEGLGNTIYF
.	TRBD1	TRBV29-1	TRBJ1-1	TGCAGCGTTGATCGGAGACAGGGGTTCACTGAAGCTTTCTTT	CSVDRRQGFTEAFF
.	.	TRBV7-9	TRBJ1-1	TGTGCCAGCAGCTTAGAGGGGGATAACACTGAAGCTTTCTTT	CASSLEGDNTEAFF